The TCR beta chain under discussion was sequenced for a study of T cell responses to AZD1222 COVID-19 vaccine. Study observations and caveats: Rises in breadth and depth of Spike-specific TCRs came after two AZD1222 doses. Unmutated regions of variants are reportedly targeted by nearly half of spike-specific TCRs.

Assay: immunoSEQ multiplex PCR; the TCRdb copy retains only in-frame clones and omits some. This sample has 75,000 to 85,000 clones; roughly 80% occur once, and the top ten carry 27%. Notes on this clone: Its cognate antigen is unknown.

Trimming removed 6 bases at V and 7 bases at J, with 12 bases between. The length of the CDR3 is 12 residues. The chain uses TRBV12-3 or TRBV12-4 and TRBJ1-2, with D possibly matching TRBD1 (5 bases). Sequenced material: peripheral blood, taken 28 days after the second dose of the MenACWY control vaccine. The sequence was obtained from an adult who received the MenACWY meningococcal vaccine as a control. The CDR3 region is CASSYGTIGYTF. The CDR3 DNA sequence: TGTGCCAGCAGCTACGGGACTATTGGCTACACCTTC.